This entry describes one T cell receptor beta chain. What antigen it recognizes has not been identified. Nothing much larger sits one base from this clone, and base qualities are not available. This sample was included in a study of blood T cell repertoires in COVID-19 (dated by TCRdb to the early 2020s). Some background on the complete study: Samples covering the acute and convalescent phases of COVID-19 were provided by collaborators in the United States, Italy and Spain. Nearly every sample came with metadata listing a de-identified subject ID, COVID-19 status, age in years and sex. The samples were drawn from the first 160 participants of the ongoing ImmuneRACE study and from 950 to 1,500 subjects provided by 6 global collaborators. Deeply sampled blood TCRbeta repertoires from subjects exposed to, actively infected with, or recovered from COVID-19 were included in the dataset. HLA class I and class II types, where available, came from metadata supplied by the sample provider rather than from assay-based typing. The material from the prospective study consisted of cDNA or gDNA derived from T cells, B-cell-depleted T cells, or PBMCs. A freely available public database, intended as a resource for researchers studying the immune response to SARS-CoV-2, is where the repertoires were released.

General study outcomes and caveats: Clinical and demographic metadata were provided uncurated, with the amount varying by source and participant.

V is shortened by 1 base, J by 2 bases, and the region joining them spans 18 bases. The CDR3 sequence holds 17 residues, the cysteine and phenylalanine included. Only the CDR3 region is kept as DNA, spanning 51 bases read in frame from base 1. Taken from the germline V gene, the CDR1 and CDR2 loops are SGDLS and YYNGEE. TCRbeta CDR3 regions were amplified from genomic DNA by means of the immunoSEQ Assay, a bias-controlled multiplex PCR. The authors' pipeline ran thus. Nucleated cell counts per sample were estimated from amplification of reference gene primers within the assay. Sequence reads were collapsed and filtered to measure the absolute abundance of every unique TCRbeta CDR3 rearrangement. Productive Simpson clonality was computed per sample as the square root of Simpson's diversity index over productive rearrangements. Imported from immuneACCESS, the table was reduced by TCRdb to in-frame sequences with V and J called. These copies leave out some clones; in studies compared against another copy, an unresolved V gene accounts for under half, and the cause of the remainder is not known. D and trimming were read from the DNA, whereas the V and J calls and clone size are those reported in that table. The sample includes tens of thousands of clones, with around 86% observed a single time. Over 9% of the sample is in the top ten clones.

Each collaborating institution followed its own protocols to collect whole blood in K2EDTA tubes. For TCRbeta analysis, collaborators shipped samples as frozen whole blood, isolated PBMCs, or DNA extracted from either of those sample types. The chain was built from TRBV9 and TRBJ1-2; the D gene assignment is ambiguous. Sequencing was done on a sample of peripheral blood. The sequence came from a man older than 75 with active COVID-19. CDR3 protein: CASSVRGPKRPNYGYTF. The DNA reads TGTGCCAGCAGCGTAAGAGGGCCGAAACGGCCAAACTATGGCTACACCTTC.